These 27 T cell receptor beta chains share one sample of origin, sequenced in a study of neoadjuvant anti-PD-1 for oral cavity cancer listed by TCRdb under 2021. The library was obtained by the immunoSEQ multiplex PCR assay. TCRdb took over this immuneACCESS table, retaining in-frame rearrangements with V and J assigned. Such tables are incomplete; in checked studies, under half of the missing clones stem from an unresolved V gene, and the remainder is unexplained. This sample gives around 17,000 clones in total; around 60% of them show up just once. The top ten clonotypes cover roughly 2.6% of the sample. In the paper's terms, the time point label means: before neoadjuvant nivolumab. The source was PBMCs, collected before nivolumab (anti-PD-1) treatment. These receptors originate from a person between 40 and 79 years old with oral cavity squamous cell carcinoma.

This chain connects TRBV10-2 to TRBJ2-7, with no clear D. Germline V CDR1 and CDR2: WSHSY, SAAADI. Trimming removed 2 bases at V and 6 bases at J, with 8 bases between. The CDR3 is 12 residues long. The CDR3 region is CASSERSSEQYF. CDR3 sequence (DNA): TGCGCCAGCAGTGAGAGATCTAGCGAGCAGTACTTC.

The rearrangement joins TRBV6-5 to TRBJ2-3; 7 bases fit TRBD2. Germline V gives CDR1 MNHEY, CDR2 SVGAGI. CDR3 length equals 15 residues. The V and J ends lost 6 bases and 1 base, in that order; junction bases with no gene match: 7. The DNA for the CDR3 is TGTGCCAGCAGCCATACGCTAGCGGGCACAGATACGCAGTATTTT. It is translated as CASSHTLAGTDTQYF.

J is TRBJ1-1 and V is TRBV25-1; no definite D call. Germline CDR1 and CDR2: MGHDK and SYGVNS. The CDR3 has 14 amino acids. Trimming cost V 7 bases and J 0 bases, with 12 bases left between them. The CDR3 DNA reads TGTGCCAGCACCCTGGAAGGATTGAACACTGAAGCTTTCTTT. Protein: CASTLEGLNTEAFF.

Only a few counts were recorded for this clone. This chain connects TRBV6-6 to TRBJ1-5; TRBD1 matches at 7 bases. Germline V gives CDR1 MNHNY, CDR2 SVGAGI (reference sequence). There are 15 residues in the CDR3. The ends lost 4 bases at V and 4 bases at J; junction bases unmatched: 7. CDR3 residues: CASSSTGAGNQPQHF. The DNA for the CDR3 is TGTGCCAGCAGTTCAACAGGGGCAGGGAATCAGCCCCAGCATTTT.

This clone has more than one count but fewer than ten. The chain recombines TRBV9 with TRBJ2-5; TRBD2 matches at 8 bases. CDR1 is SGDLS and CDR2 is YYNGEE in the germline V gene. The CDR3 extends over 14 amino acids. V shed 0 bases, J shed 9 bases, and the junction held 7 bases outside the gene matches. This CDR3 reads CASSVGPGLGPQYF. In nucleotides, the CDR3 is TGTGCCAGCAGCGTAGGCCCGGGACTAGGACCCCAGTACTTC.

The chain employs TRBV7-9 and TRBJ1-2; TRBD1 might be the D (5 bases). V was shortened by 7 bases and J by 4 bases, with 13 bases between the two germline ends. Germline values: CDR1 SEHNR, CDR2 FQNEAQ (reference sequence). The CDR3 is made up of 13 amino acids. CDR3 in amino acids: CASTGSPSYGYTF. The CDR3, as DNA: TGTGCCAGCACAGGGTCCCCCTCCTATGGCTACACCTTC.

The V gene is TRBV4-1, the J gene TRBJ1-5; 7 nucleotides agree with TRBD1. Germline V gene data show CDR1 as MGHRA and CDR2 as YSYEKL. CDR3 length: 15 amino acids. V lost 3 bases, J lost 0 bases, and 2 bases stayed unmatched. CDR3 protein: CASSQTGNSNQPQHF. The CDR3 nucleotides read TGCGCCAGCAGCCAGACAGGGAATAGCAATCAGCCCCAGCATTTT.

The chain uses TRBV5-4 and TRBJ2-7; 8 bases align to TRBD1. The V gene end was trimmed by 0 bases and the J gene end by 3 bases; junction bases not matched to a gene: 8. The CDR3 runs to 16 residues. CDR1 is SGHNT, CDR2 YYREEE, per germline (reference sequence). CDR3 nucleotide sequence: TGTGCCAGCAGCTTGGACGCGGGACAGGCCTACTACGAGCAGTACTTC. Amino acids: CASSLDAGQAYYEQYF.

This chain connects TRBV5-1 to TRBJ1-1, with 8 bases fitting TRBD1. Germline CDR1 SGHRS, CDR2 YFSETQ. V trimming: 2 bases; J trimming: 5 bases; junction bases outside the gene matches: 8. The CDR3 has 15 residues. CDR3 in amino acids: CASSFAGGAGTEAFF. CDR3 nucleotide sequence: TGCGCCAGCAGCTTTGCAGGGGGCGCGGGAACTGAAGCTTTCTTT. The complete variable domain, with remaining parts taken from reference TRBV5-1 and TRBJ1-1, reads KAGVTQTPRYLIKTRGQQVTLSCSPISGHRSVSWYQQTPGQGLQFLFEYFSETQRNKGNFPGRFSGRQFSNSRSEMNVSTLELGDSALYLCASSFAGGAGTEAFFGQGTRLTVV.

V and J are TRBV29-1 and TRBJ1-1; 7 bases match TRBD1. J lost 1 base, V lost 6 bases, and 5 bases had no gene match. Germline assignment: CDR1 SQVTM and CDR2 ANQGSEA. The CDR3 is 13 residues long. This CDR3 reads CSVTGLGNTEAFF. The CDR3 nucleotides are TGCAGCGTGACAGGGCTCGGGAACACTGAAGCTTTCTTT. Looking up the rest from reference TRBV29-1 and TRBJ1-1 gives the full variable domain: SAVISQKPSRDICQRGTSLTIQCQVDSQVTMMFWYRQQPGQSLTLIATANQGSEATYESGFVIDKFPISRPNLTFSTLTVSNMSPEDSSIYLCSVTGLGNTEAFFGQGTRLTVV.

In DNA, the CDR3 is TGTGCCAGCAGGTTCAGGGGGACGGAGACCCAGTACTTC. Translating gives CASRFRGTETQYF. V gene TRBV7-8 combines with J gene TRBJ2-5; 7 bases map to TRBD1. CDR3 size: 13 residues. The ends lost 6 bases at V and 5 bases at J; junction bases unmatched: 6. Germline values: CDR1 SGHVS, CDR2 FQNEAQ.

The V and J genes are TRBV6-1 and TRBJ2-7; D remains unclear. V was shortened by 1 base and J by 3 bases, with 10 bases between the two germline ends. CDR3 length equals 14 residues. The V gene's germline CDR1 is MNHNS and CDR2 SASEGT. The CDR3 loop is CASSEGDRVYEQYF. CDR3 DNA: TGTGCCAGCAGTGAAGGAGATAGAGTCTACGAGCAGTACTTC.

This rearrangement joins TRBV7-9 to TRBJ1-1; D ambiguous. This CDR3 has 13 residues. V was pared by 6 bases and J by 3 bases, with 11 bases between. Germline V CDR1 and CDR2: SEHNR, FQNEAQ (reference sequence). The CDR3 protein is CASSLLVDTEAFF. CDR3 DNA sequence: TGTGCCAGCAGTTTACTGGTGGACACTGAAGCTTTCTTT. The variable domain in full, completed from reference TRBV7-9 and TRBJ1-1, reads DTGVSQNPRHKITKRGQNVTFRCDPISEHNRLYWYRQTLGQGPEFLTYFQNEAQLEKSRLLSDRFSAERPKGSFSTLEIQRTEQGDSAMYLCASSLLVDTEAFFGQGTRLTVV.

The chain recombines TRBV30 with TRBJ2-4; D is ambiguous. Trimming stripped 1 base from V and 4 bases from J, with 8 bases between. Germline V lookup: CDR1 GTSNPN, CDR2 SVGIG (reference sequence). The CDR3 is 13 amino acids. The CDR3 reads CAWSGLEKNIQYF. The DNA for the CDR3 is TGTGCCTGGAGTGGGCTAGAGAAAAACATTCAGTACTTC.

The V call is TRBV6-5, the J call TRBJ2-1; D is tentatively TRBD1 or TRBD2 (5 bases each). Germline CDR1 and CDR2: MNHEY and SVGAGI. The V end was cut by 2 bases, the J end by 4 bases, with 12 bases between. The CDR3 sequence is 15 residues long. CDR3 amino acids: CASSYRGTDYNEQFF. In DNA form, the CDR3 reads TGTGCCAGCAGTTACCGAGGGACCGATTACAATGAGCAGTTCTTC.

The V and J genes are TRBV11-2 and TRBJ2-7; TRBD2 matches 10 bases. V shed 1 base and J 4 bases; nucleotides not matched to a gene: 1. Germline V gives CDR1 SGHAT, CDR2 FQNNGV. This CDR3 has 14 amino acids. The CDR3 loop is CASSLGTSGYEQYF. The CDR3 DNA reads as TGTGCCAGCAGCTTAGGGACTAGCGGATACGAGCAGTACTTC.

The rearrangement uses TRBV5-5 and TRBJ2-7; D remains unclear. V gave up 1 base and J gave up 1 base, with 15 bases separating them. Germline CDR1 is SGHKS and CDR2 is YYEKEE (reference sequence). This CDR3 contains 16 residues. The CDR3, as DNA: TGTGCCAGCAGCTTGCGCCACAGCCCTGCTTCCTACGAGCAGTACTTC. Translation: CASSLRHSPASYEQYF.

This chain uses TRBV7-8 with TRBJ1-1; 9 bases align to TRBD1. V shed 5 bases, J shed 5 bases, and the junction held 12 bases outside the gene matches. The CDR3 totals 16 residues. The germline gives CDR1 SGHVS, CDR2 FQNEAQ. CDR3 sequence (DNA): TGTGCCAGCAGCCCCAGGACAGGGGTTGCAGGGACTGAAGCTTTCTTT. Its translation: CASSPRTGVAGTEAFF. Variable domain in full (rest from reference TRBV7-8 and TRBJ1-1): GAGVSQSPRYKVAKRGQDVALRCDPISGHVSLFWYQQALGQGPEFLTYFQNEAQLDKSGLPSDRFFAERPEGSVSTLKIQRTQQEDSAVYLCASSPRTGVAGTEAFFGQGTRLTVV.

This clone was observed a few times. The chain combines TRBV7-9 with TRBJ2-2; tentative D call: TRBD2 (5 bases). The CDR3 sequence is 14 residues long. Trimming shortened V by 5 bases and J by 6 bases, and 13 bases separated the two germline ends. Per germline, CDR1 SEHNR and CDR2 FQNEAQ (reference sequence). The CDR3 DNA sequence: TGTGCCAGCAGCCCACAAGACTATTCCGGGGAGCTGTTTTTT. Translated: CASSPQDYSGELFF.

V usage is TRBV6-5 and J usage is TRBJ2-1; a possible D gene is TRBD1 (6 bases). The germline V gene has CDR1 MNHEY and CDR2 SVGAGI. CDR3 size: 15 residues. Deletions cut 6 bases from V and 0 bases from J, with 12 bases between. Here the CDR3 DNA reads TGTGCCAGCAGCCTTGTGGGGGCCTCCTACAATGAGCAGTTCTTC. This translates into CASSLVGASYNEQFF.

The chain is built from TRBV6-1 and TRBJ1-2; a weak D match, TRBD1 (5 bases). The CDR3 sequence is 15 residues long. V lost 3 bases and J 2 bases, leaving 13 bases between the germline ends. Germline V gene data show CDR1 as MNHNS and CDR2 as SASEGT. The CDR3 spells CASSENSGANYGYTF. For the CDR3, the DNA is TGTGCCAGCAGTGAGAATTCCGGGGCCAACTATGGCTACACCTTC.

Note on this clone: Other DNA sequences from this sample encode an identical CDR3 as well. J is TRBJ2-1 and V is TRBV27; a possible D gene is TRBD2 (6 bases). Trimming took 6 bases from V and 6 from J, leaving 9 bases between them. Germline loops: CDR1 MNHEY, CDR2 SMNVEV (reference sequence). The CDR3 is made up of 12 amino acids. CDR3 in amino acids: CASSLGGNEQFF. CDR3 DNA: TGTGCCAGCAGCTTGGGGGGCAATGAGCAGTTCTTC.

The chain joins TRBV2 to TRBJ2-1; 7 nucleotides align to TRBD1. The CDR3 spans 13 residues. V lost 6 bases to trimming and J lost 4 bases; unmatched junction nucleotides: 3. CDR1 is SNHLY and CDR2 is FYNNEI in the germline V gene. CDR3 DNA: TGTGCCAGCAGGAGGGGACAGTACAATGAGCAGTTCTTC. Residues: CASRRGQYNEQFF.

The chain uses TRBV27 and TRBJ2-2, with 10 bases that match TRBD2. This CDR3 contains 14 residues. Germline trimming cut 6 bases from V and 4 bases from J; bases unmatched to any gene: 2. Germline CDR1 and CDR2: MNHEY and SMNVEV (reference sequence). The CDR3 spells CASRLAGSTGELFF. CDR3 sequence (DNA): TGTGCCAGCAGACTAGCGGGAAGCACCGGGGAGCTGTTTTTT.

This chain joins TRBV6-5 and TRBJ2-7; 7 nucleotides agree with TRBD2. This CDR3 is 15 amino acids long. Germline V CDR1 and CDR2: MNHEY, SVGAGI. Trimming removed 0 bases from V and 1 base from J; junction bases left unmatched: 3. CDR3 in amino acids: CASSYSVRESYEQYF. As DNA, the CDR3 is TGTGCCAGCAGTTACTCAGTGCGGGAGTCCTACGAGCAGTACTTC.

The chain combines TRBV9 with TRBJ2-1; 9 bases are a match to TRBD1. The germline gives CDR1 SGDLS, CDR2 YYNGEE. Germline trimming cut 4 bases from V and 5 bases from J; bases unmatched to any gene: 10. CDR3 length: 16 amino acids. The CDR3 region is CASSTFTGGADNEQFF. The CDR3 DNA sequence: TGTGCCAGCAGCACCTTCACAGGGGGCGCGGACAATGAGCAGTTCTTC.

The chain couples TRBV11-2 to TRBJ2-7; perhaps TRBD2 as D (6 bases). Looked up from germline, CDR1 is SGHAT and CDR2 is FQNNGV. This CDR3 contains 13 residues. V lost 4 bases and J 0 bases, leaving 7 bases between the germline ends. CDR3 amino acids: CASSYSGSYEQYF. CDR3 DNA: TGTGCCAGCAGCTATAGCGGCTCCTACGAGCAGTACTTC.